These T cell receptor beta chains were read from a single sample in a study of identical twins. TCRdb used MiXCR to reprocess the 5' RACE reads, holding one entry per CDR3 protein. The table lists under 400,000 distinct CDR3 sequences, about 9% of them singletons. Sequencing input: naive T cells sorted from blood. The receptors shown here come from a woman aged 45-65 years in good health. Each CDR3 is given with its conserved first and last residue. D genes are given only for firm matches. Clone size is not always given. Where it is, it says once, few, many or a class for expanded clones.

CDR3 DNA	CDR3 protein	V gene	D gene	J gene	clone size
TGCAGTGCTAGAGAGGGGGGGCCCTCCTCCTACGAGCAGTACTTC	CSAREGGPSSYEQYF	TRBV20-1	.	TRBJ2-7	many
TGTGCCAGCAGCGCAGGGCCCGGGACTAGCGGAAACAATGAGCAGTTCTTC	CASSAGPGTSGNNEQFF	TRBV7-9	TRBD2	TRBJ2-1	.
TGCAGTGCTAGAGAACTAGCGGGGATTGAGGATACGCAGTATTTT	CSARELAGIEDTQYF	TRBV20-1	TRBD2	TRBJ2-3	many
TGCGCCAGCAGGGACCCTCCCCGAAGGGGCTACACCTTC	CASRDPPRRGYTF	TRBV4-1	.	TRBJ1-2	many
TGCGCCAGCGGGGACCTGGATACGCAGTATTTT	CASGDLDTQYF	TRBV10-2	.	TRBJ2-3	few
TGCAGTGCTGCCCCGGACTTCACAGATACGCAGTATTTT	CSAAPDFTDTQYF	TRBV20-1	.	TRBJ2-3	few
TGTGCCAGCAGACAACACGGACTAGCGGGAGTGGGGGCTTACGAGCAGTACTTC	CASRQHGLAGVGAYEQYF	TRBV12-3/TRBV12-4	TRBD2	TRBJ2-7	few
TGTGCCAGTAGCTGGGAGGACAGGGAACAGTTCTTC	CASSWEDREQFF	TRBV19	TRBD1	TRBJ2-1	.
TGTGCCAGCAGCACAATAGCGGGAGGGCCGTACAATGAGCAGTTCTTC	CASSTIAGGPYNEQFF	TRBV13	TRBD2	TRBJ2-1	few
TGTGCCAGCAGCGCTTTGAGCAGGGGATACGAGCAGTACTTC	CASSALSRGYEQYF	TRBV16	.	TRBJ2-7	many
TGCGCCAGCAGCCAAGGCTCTAGGTCCGCGCCTGGCACGCAGTATTTT	CASSQGSRSAPGTQYF	TRBV4-1	.	TRBJ2-3	few
TGTGCCAGCTCCCCTCGTCGTTGGACAGGGAGCACAGATACGCAGTATTTT	CASSPRRWTGSTDTQYF	TRBV18	TRBD1	TRBJ2-3	.
TGTGCCAGCTCACCGATGGGGACGGGTCAGCCCCAGCATTTT	CASSPMGTGQPQHF	TRBV18	.	TRBJ1-5	few
TGCAGCGTCGCAACAATCTCCAACTATGGCTACACCTTC	CSVATISNYGYTF	TRBV29-1	.	TRBJ1-2	.
TGTGCCAGCAGTTACGCGACAGGTTTCACTGAAGCTTTCTTT	CASSYATGFTEAFF	TRBV6-5	.	TRBJ1-1	many
TGTGCCATCAGTGATAAGACTAGCCCGGTTGGTGAGCAGTTCTTC	CAISDKTSPVGEQFF	TRBV10-3	TRBD2	TRBJ2-1	.
TGTGCCATCAGTGCGGACTCACCGGGGGATGAGCAGTTCTTC	CAISADSPGDEQFF	TRBV10-3	.	TRBJ2-1	.